This TCR beta chain was captured by sequencing in a study of blood T cell repertoires in COVID-19. The CDR3 loop spans 17 amino acids. Germline-derived CDR1 and CDR2 are GTSNPN and SVGIG (reference sequence). V shed 0 bases and J shed 5 bases, with 17 bases lying between them. Living in roughly 23 US areas, the participants were between 18 and 89 years of age. Original processing methods: Scientists estimated how many nucleated cells there were by amplifying reference gene primers. Method: immunoSEQ multiplex PCR; TCRdb's copy keeps in-frame clones and lacks some. V, J and clone size are taken as reported in that table, and D and trimming were inferred from the DNA itself. The sample has some 400,000 clones; roughly nine tenths are singletons.

The sample was PBMCs or T cells enriched from blood (not recorded which). This receptor was identified in a woman in her thirties or forties who had been exposed to COVID-19. The rearrangement joins TRBV30 to TRBJ1-6; tentatively, D is TRBD1 (5 bases). DNA for the CDR3: TGTGCCTGGAGTGTACGATCGAGACAGAGTCATAATTCACCCCTCCACTTT. The encoded protein is CAWSVRSRQSHNSPLHF.